The 22 T cell receptor beta chains presented below share a single source sample, sequenced in a study of Ad26.COV2.S vaccination and SARS-CoV-2 variants. Treatment given: roughly 19 received Ad26.COV2.S at low or high dose, single or two shots; 5 received placebo; per-sample allocation not given. Repertoires come from day 63 after the first vaccine or placebo injection. Assay: immunoSEQ multiplex PCR; the TCRdb copy retains only in-frame clones and omits some. Of a few hundred thousand clones detected, around four fifths appear once; the ten largest clones hold about 7.1%. The material was peripheral blood, obtained in a trial of Ad26.COV2.S vaccine versus placebo. These receptors came from a person between 18 and 65 years old who received the Ad26.COV2.S COVID-19 vaccine or a placebo.

The chain links TRBV19 to TRBJ2-7, with 8 nucleotides matching TRBD1. CDR1 is LNHDA, CDR2 SQIVND, per germline (reference sequence). J was trimmed by 3 bases and V by 5 bases; bases with no gene match: 6. This CDR3 comprises 14 residues. The CDR3 loop is CASSPRTGRYEQYF. In DNA, the CDR3 is TGTGCCAGTAGTCCTCGGACAGGGCGCTACGAGCAGTACTTC.

The V gene is TRBV19, the J gene TRBJ2-7; 7 positions agree with TRBD2. V shed 2 bases, J shed 7 bases, and the junction held 2 bases outside the gene matches. The CDR3 is made up of 12 amino acids. CDR1 is LNHDA and CDR2 is SQIVND in the germline V gene (reference sequence). The CDR3 region has the DNA TGTGCCAGTAGTATACCCGGGGGGGAGCAGTACTTC. Encoded protein: CASSIPGGEQYF.

This chain connects TRBV25-1 to TRBJ1-5; no definite D call. The CDR3 loop spans 12 amino acids. Germline V gene data show CDR1 as MGHDK and CDR2 as SYGVNS. The germline V and J ends were trimmed by 5 bases and 6 bases, with 8 bases remaining between them. The chain's CDR3 is CASSKGSQPQHF. The CDR3 DNA sequence: TGTGCCAGCAGTAAAGGGAGTCAGCCCCAGCATTTT.

J is TRBJ2-1 and V is TRBV12-3 or TRBV12-4; TRBD2 is a possible D gene (6 bases). V lost 5 bases and J 12 bases, leaving 11 bases between the germline ends. The CDR3 totals 11 residues. CDR3 region: CASSQGAGQFF. CDR3 sequence (DNA): TGTGCCAGCAGTCAGGGAGCGGGGCAGTTCTTC.

V usage is TRBV11-2 and J usage is TRBJ2-7; 7 bases are shared with TRBD2. J was trimmed by 7 bases and V by 3 bases; bases with no gene match: 9. CDR1 is SGHAT and CDR2 is FQNNGV in the germline V gene. The CDR3 runs to 14 residues. The CDR3 loop is CASSLMRELGEQYF. CDR3 DNA: TGTGCCAGCAGCTTGATGCGGGAGCTGGGAGAGCAGTACTTC.

The chain links TRBV30 to TRBJ2-1; unclear D gene. Germline-derived CDR1 and CDR2 are GTSNPN and SVGIG (reference sequence). The CDR3 is made up of 10 amino acids. With 3 bases removed from V and 6 bases from J, the gap between germline ends came to 3 bases. Written as DNA, the CDR3 is TGTGCCTGGAGCCGCAATGAGCAGTTCTTC. This codes for CAWSRNEQFF.

This clone was counted between two and nine times. The chain is built from TRBV15 and TRBJ2-3; D is possibly TRBD2 (5 bases). Per the germline V gene, CDR1 is LNHNV and CDR2 is YYDKDF (reference sequence). The CDR3 contains 13 residues. The V and J ends lost 0 bases and 5 bases respectively, with 6 bases between them. This CDR3 is CATSRDREDTQYF. The CDR3, as DNA: TGTGCCACCAGCAGAGATCGGGAAGATACGCAGTATTTT.

The V and J genes are TRBV5-1 and TRBJ1-4; no firm D call. CDR1 is SGHRS, CDR2 YFSETQ, per germline. This CDR3 contains 11 residues. The V end was cut by 3 bases, the J end by 5 bases, with 2 bases between. CDR3: CASSSNEKLFF. CDR3 DNA sequence: TGCGCCAGCAGCTCAAATGAAAAACTGTTTTTT.

The rearrangement uses TRBV11-2 and TRBJ2-7; the D gene is possibly TRBD2 (6 bases). There are 15 residues in the CDR3. V dropped 5 bases and J dropped 2 bases, with 16 bases sitting between them. From germline, CDR1 is SGHAT and CDR2 FQNNGV. This CDR3 is CASSPQGLVAYEQYF. The CDR3 DNA is TGTGCCAGCAGCCCCCAGGGACTCGTGGCCTACGAGCAGTACTTC.

J is TRBJ2-7 and V is TRBV3-1 (or the pseudogene TRBV3-2); no clear D gene. Trimming removed 4 bases from V and 3 bases from J, with 7 bases in between. The CDR3 extends over 12 amino acids. CDR1 and CDR2 from the germline V gene are LGHDT and YNNKEL (reference sequence). CDR3 nucleotides: TGTGCCAGCAGCCCTTGGGGCTACGAGCAGTACTTC. Translation gives CASSPWGYEQYF.

V is TRBV29-1 and J is TRBJ1-2, with TRBD1 matching over 7 bases. The J segment lost 4 bases and the V segment lost 6 bases, leaving 8 bases of the junction unmatched. The germline V gene has CDR1 SQVTM and CDR2 ANQGSEA. The CDR3 contains 13 residues. CDR3 residues: CSVPGGGIYGYTF. DNA of the CDR3: TGCAGCGTCCCGGGAGGGGGCATCTATGGCTACACCTTC.

The V call is TRBV7-9, the J call TRBJ2-3; 12 bases align to TRBD2. The CDR3 spans 18 residues. V shed 5 bases and J 4 bases; nucleotides not matched to a gene: 13. Germline V gives CDR1 SEHNR, CDR2 FQNEAQ (reference sequence). The CDR3 DNA is TGTGCCAGCAGCCCCCGGACTAGCGGGAACTGGGTCGCAGATACGCAGTATTTT. Translating gives CASSPRTSGNWVADTQYF.

The rearrangement links TRBV5-1 to TRBJ1-2, with D possibly TRBD1 on 5 matching bases. The germline CDR1 and CDR2 sequences are SGHRS and YFSETQ. The CDR3 is made up of 12 amino acids. V lost 1 base and J 8 bases, leaving 9 bases between the germline ends. This CDR3 reads CASSLRGWGYTF. In DNA, the CDR3 is TGCGCCAGCAGCTTGAGGGGATGGGGCTACACCTTC.

The V gene is TRBV7-2, the J gene TRBJ2-1; the match to TRBD2 covers 9 bases. Looked up from germline, CDR1 is SGHTA and CDR2 is FQGNSA. V dropped 6 bases and J dropped 6; count of bases not matched to a gene: 9. The CDR3 is made up of 15 amino acids. CDR3 coding DNA: TGTGCCAGCAGTTGGCAAGGGACTAGCTCCAATGAGCAGTTCTTC. Amino acids: CASSWQGTSSNEQFF.

The chain employs TRBV5-4 and TRBJ1-1, with a possible D match to TRBD1 (5 bases). The germline V gene has CDR1 SGHNT and CDR2 YYREEE (reference sequence). V gave up 4 bases and J gave up 5 bases, with 18 bases separating them. The CDR3 totals 15 residues. The DNA of the CDR3 is TGTGCCAGCAGCGGGCCTTCTGGGGGTTGGACTGAAGCTTTCTTT. It translates to CASSGPSGGWTEAFF.

The V and J genes are TRBV3-1 (or the pseudogene TRBV3-2) and TRBJ1-4, with 10 positions matching TRBD1. V dropped 4 bases and J dropped 8; count of bases not matched to a gene: 4. Germline CDR1 LGHDT, CDR2 YNNKEL (reference sequence). The CDR3 spans 14 residues. The CDR3 DNA follows: TGTGCCAGCAGCCTCCGGGACAGGGGCGAAAAACTGTTTTTT. Protein: CASSLRDRGEKLFF.

The rearrangement uses TRBV7-3 and TRBJ2-5; the D call may be TRBD1 or TRBD2 (6 bases each). This CDR3 is 14 amino acids long. V was clipped by 1 base and J by 5 bases, with 11 bases between them. The V gene's germline CDR1 is SGHTA and CDR2 FQGTGA. The CDR3 sequence is CASSLNGGPETQYF. In DNA form, the CDR3 reads TGTGCCAGCAGCTTAAACGGGGGCCCGGAGACCCAGTACTTC.

The chain carries TRBV5-1 and TRBJ2-6, with 7 bases aligning to TRBD2. CDR3 length: 15 residues. Germline CDR1 SGHRS, CDR2 YFSETQ. The junction had 6 bases not matched to a gene; V was cut back by 7 bases and J by 2 bases. In DNA, the CDR3 is TGCGCCAGCTCCTGGGGGGGGACTGGGGCCAACGTCCTGACTTTC. This codes for CASSWGGTGANVLTF.

V usage is TRBV19 and J usage is TRBJ2-4; 15 bases are a match to TRBD2. Germline CDR1 reads LNHDA; CDR2 reads SQIVND (reference sequence). The CDR3 consists of 15 residues. The junction had 4 bases not matched to a gene; V was cut back by 5 bases and J by 8 bases. The CDR3 region is CASSPRTSGRDIQYF. CDR3 DNA: TGTGCCAGTAGTCCGAGGACTAGCGGGAGGGACATTCAGTACTTC.

Only a few counts were recorded for this clone. The V call is TRBV27, the J call TRBJ1-2; 8 nucleotides match TRBD1. CDR3 length: 14 residues. Germline V CDR1 and CDR2: MNHEY, SMNVEV (reference sequence). V dropped 0 bases and J dropped 8; count of bases not matched to a gene: 5. The CDR3 region has the DNA TGTGCCAGCAGTTTATCGATCCAGGGGGCAGGCTACACCTTC. This translates into CASSLSIQGAGYTF.

V gene TRBV6-5 combines with J gene TRBJ1-2; a weak D match, TRBD1 (5 bases). CDR3 size: 14 residues. CDR1 and CDR2 (germline): MNHEY, SVGAGI. V dropped 2 bases and J dropped 5 bases, with 12 bases sitting between them. This CDR3 is CASSYQRQSYGYTF. DNA of the CDR3: TGTGCCAGCAGTTACCAGAGACAGTCTTATGGCTACACCTTC.

This clone showed up just once. V gene TRBV5-1 combines with J gene TRBJ2-1; TRBD1 or TRBD2 may be the D gene (5 bases each). V was pared by 1 base and J by 10 bases, with 12 bases between. CDR1 is SGHRS and CDR2 is YFSETQ in the germline V gene. This CDR3 has 13 residues. Written as DNA, the CDR3 is TGCGCCAGCAGCTTGAGCGTCGGGGACGAGCAGTTCTTC. It encodes CASSLSVGDEQFF.